What follows is one TCR beta chain and its context. Germline is not matched at one junction end, which may reflect a read error. The CDR3 runs 14 residues. Germline loops: CDR1 SGDLS, CDR2 YYNGEE. Assay: immunoSEQ multiplex PCR; the TCRdb copy retains only in-frame clones and omits some. The repertoire has about 410,000 clones, 75% to 95% of them found once; the top ten carry just under 6.5%. The sample originates from a study of control samples from healthy donors and cancer patients. The receptor was isolated from a man aged 35 to 55 with head and neck cancer. The rearrangement links TRBV9 to TRBJ1-2; tentatively, D is TRBD1 (6 bases). The sequenced sample was PBMCs. Here the CDR3 DNA reads TGTGCCAGCAGCGTAAACAGGGATTTCGATGGCTGCACCTTC. Its translation is CASSVNRDFDGCTF.